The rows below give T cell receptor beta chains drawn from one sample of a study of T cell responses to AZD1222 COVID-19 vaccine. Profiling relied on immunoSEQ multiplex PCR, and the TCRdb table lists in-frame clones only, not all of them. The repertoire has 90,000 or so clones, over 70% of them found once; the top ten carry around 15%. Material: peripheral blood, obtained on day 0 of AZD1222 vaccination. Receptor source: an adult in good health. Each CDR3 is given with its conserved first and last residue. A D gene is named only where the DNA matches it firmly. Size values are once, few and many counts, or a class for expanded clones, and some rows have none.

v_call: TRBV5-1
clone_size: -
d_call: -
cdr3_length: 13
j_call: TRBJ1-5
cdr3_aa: CASSFSGDQPQHF
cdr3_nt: TGCGCCAGCAGCTTCTCTGGGGATCAGCCCCAGCATTTT

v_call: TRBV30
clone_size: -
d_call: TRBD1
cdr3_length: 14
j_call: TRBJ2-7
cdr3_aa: CAWEMGTGAHEQYF
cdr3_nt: TGTGCCTGGGAAATGGGGACAGGGGCCCACGAGCAGTACTTC

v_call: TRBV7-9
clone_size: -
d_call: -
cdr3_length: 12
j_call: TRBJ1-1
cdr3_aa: CASSLENTEAFF
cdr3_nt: TGTGCCAGCAGCTTAGAAAACACTGAAGCTTTCTTT

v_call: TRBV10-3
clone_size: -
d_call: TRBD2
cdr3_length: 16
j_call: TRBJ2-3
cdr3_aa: CAISEISGINPDTQYF
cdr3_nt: TGTGCCATCAGTGAGATCAGCGGGATTAACCCAGATACGCAGTATTTT

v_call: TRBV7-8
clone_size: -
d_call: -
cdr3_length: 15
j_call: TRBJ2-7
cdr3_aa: CASSLAGKRGYEQYF
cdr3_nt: TGTGCCAGCAGCTTAGCGGGGAAGAGAGGCTACGAGCAGTACTTC

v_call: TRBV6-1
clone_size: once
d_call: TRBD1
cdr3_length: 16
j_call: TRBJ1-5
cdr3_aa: CASSGTTGGSDQPQHF
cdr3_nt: TGTGCCAGCAGTGGAACCACAGGGGGCTCGGATCAGCCCCAGCATTTT

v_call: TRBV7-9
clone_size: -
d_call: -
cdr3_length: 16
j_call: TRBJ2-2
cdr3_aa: CASSLGDTLGTGELFF
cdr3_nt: TGTGCCAGCAGCTTAGGAGATACTTTGGGGACCGGGGAGCTGTTTTTT

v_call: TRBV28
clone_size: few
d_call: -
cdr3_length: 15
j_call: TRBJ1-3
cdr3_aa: CASSLSGGSGNTIYF
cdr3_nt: TGTGCCAGCAGTTTATCCGGGGGCTCTGGAAACACCATATATTTT

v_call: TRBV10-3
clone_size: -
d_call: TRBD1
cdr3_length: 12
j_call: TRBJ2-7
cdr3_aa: CAISSGQGAQYF
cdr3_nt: TGTGCCATCAGTTCGGGACAGGGGGCGCAGTACTTC

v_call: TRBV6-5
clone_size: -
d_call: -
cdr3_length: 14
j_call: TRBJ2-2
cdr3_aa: CASSYDSGTGELFF
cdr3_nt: TGTGCCAGCAGTTACGATTCGGGCACCGGGGAGCTGTTTTTT

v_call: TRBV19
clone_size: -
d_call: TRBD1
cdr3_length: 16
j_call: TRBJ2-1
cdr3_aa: CASSIERTGGAIEQFF
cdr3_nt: TGTGCCAGTAGTATAGAGCGGACAGGGGGCGCGATCGAGCAGTTCTTC

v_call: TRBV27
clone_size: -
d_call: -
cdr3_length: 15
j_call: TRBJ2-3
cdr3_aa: CASSLGPKWTDTQYF
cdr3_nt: TGTGCCAGCAGTCTAGGGCCAAAATGGACAGATACGCAGTATTTT

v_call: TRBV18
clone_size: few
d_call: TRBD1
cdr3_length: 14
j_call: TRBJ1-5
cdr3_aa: CASKDRGSNQPQHF
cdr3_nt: TGTGCCAGTAAAGACAGGGGTAGCAATCAGCCCCAGCATTTT

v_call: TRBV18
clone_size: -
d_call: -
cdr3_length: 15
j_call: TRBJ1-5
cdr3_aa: CASSPGTQGDQPQHF
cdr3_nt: TGTGCCAGCTCGCCTGGGACACAAGGAGATCAGCCCCAGCATTTT